Presented here are 3 T cell receptor beta chains from one specimen sequenced in a study of OX40 agonist ivuxolimab in advanced cancers. Using immunoSEQ multiplex PCR, the repertoire was profiled, and TCRdb retains in-frame clones only, with some absent. The sample consists of about 55,000 clones, about 88% of them appearing once. Sequences were derived from CD4+ or CD8+ T cells sorted from blood, sampled in a trial of the OX40 agonist ivuxolimab. The receptors were gathered from an adult with an advanced solid tumor such as melanoma, head and neck, liver or kidney cancer.

This chain links TRBV7-9 with TRBJ1-1; D is undetermined. V shed 5 bases and J shed 3 bases, with 16 bases lying between them. CDR1 and CDR2 from the germline V gene are SEHNR and FQNEAQ (reference sequence). CDR3 length: 15 amino acids. This CDR3 is CASSRSRPQDTEAFF. In nucleotides, the CDR3 is TGTGCCAGCAGCCGGAGCAGGCCCCAGGACACTGAAGCTTTCTTT.

The chain uses TRBV5-6 and TRBJ2-2; no clear D gene. V was pared by 2 bases and J by 2 bases, with 7 bases between. Germline V CDR1 and CDR2: SGHDT, YYEEEE. The CDR3 contains 14 residues. CDR3 sequence: CASSLGLNTGELFF. CDR3 nucleotide sequence: TGTGCCAGCAGCTTAGGCTTAAACACCGGGGAGCTGTTTTTT.

The chain couples TRBV13 to TRBJ2-7; D not certain. The germline gives CDR1 PRHDT, CDR2 FYEKMQ (reference sequence). This CDR3 is built from 13 residues. Trimming stripped 6 bases from V and 5 bases from J, with 14 bases between. Here the CDR3 DNA reads TGTGCCAGCAGTCCCGCGTTAGGGCACGAGCAGTACTTC. Protein: CASSPALGHEQYF.